Listed below are T cell receptor beta chains from one sample, sequenced in a study of cytomegalovirus exposure and HLA in healthy donors. Sequencing used immunoSEQ multiplex PCR; TCRdb keeps in-frame clones, though not all of them. This table holds some 110,000 clones, 60% to 80% found once. Source material: PBMCs. These receptors came from a man aged 25 to 40 in good health and CMV-seronegative. The CDR3 runs from the conserved cysteine through the conserved F or W. A D gene is named only where the DNA matches it firmly. Clone size is shown for a subset of rows, as once, few, many or a class of expanded clone.

cdr3_length: 13; v_call: TRBV5-4; j_call: TRBJ1-4; d_call: .; clone_size: .; cdr3_nt: TGTGCCAGCAGCTTGGACAGCTTCGAAAAACTGTTTTTT; cdr3_aa: CASSLDSFEKLFF
cdr3_length: 16; v_call: TRBV9; j_call: TRBJ2-3; d_call: TRBD2; clone_size: .; cdr3_nt: TGTGCCAGCAGCGTAGGAACTAGCGTTCCGACAGATACGCAGTATTTT; cdr3_aa: CASSVGTSVPTDTQYF
cdr3_length: 16; v_call: TRBV9; j_call: TRBJ2-3; d_call: TRBD1; clone_size: .; cdr3_nt: TGTGCCGGCAGCGTCCTGCCGGGACAGGGGGCGGATACGCAGTATTTT; cdr3_aa: CAGSVLPGQGADTQYF
cdr3_length: 16; v_call: TRBV4-2; j_call: TRBJ1-5; d_call: .; clone_size: .; cdr3_nt: TGTGCCAGCAGCCAGACAAAGACAGAACCCAATCAGCCCCAGCATTTT; cdr3_aa: CASSQTKTEPNQPQHF
cdr3_length: 15; v_call: TRBV4-3; j_call: TRBJ1-1; d_call: .; clone_size: few; cdr3_nt: TGCGCCAGCAGCCAAGATCAGAGGAAGAACACTGAAGCTTTCTTT; cdr3_aa: CASSQDQRKNTEAFF
cdr3_length: 15; v_call: TRBV5-4; j_call: TRBJ2-1; d_call: TRBD1; clone_size: .; cdr3_nt: TGTGCCAGCAGCGAGACAGGGGACTCCTACAATGAGCAGTTCTTC; cdr3_aa: CASSETGDSYNEQFF
cdr3_length: 13; v_call: TRBV30; j_call: TRBJ1-1; d_call: .; clone_size: .; cdr3_nt: TGTGCCTGGAATCAGGGATGGGCCACTGAAGCTTTCTTT; cdr3_aa: CAWNQGWATEAFF
cdr3_length: 17; v_call: TRBV7-2; j_call: TRBJ2-7; d_call: .; clone_size: once; cdr3_nt: TGTGCCAGCAGCTTAGCTGCTAGCTCGGCGAGATCCTACGAGCAGTACTTC; cdr3_aa: CASSLAASSARSYEQYF
cdr3_length: 15; v_call: TRBV5-6; j_call: TRBJ2-1; d_call: .; clone_size: few; cdr3_nt: TGTGCCAGCAGCTTGGGTCTTATTCGGTTTAATGAGCAGTTCTTC; cdr3_aa: CASSLGLIRFNEQFF
cdr3_length: 16; v_call: TRBV28; j_call: TRBJ2-5; d_call: TRBD2; clone_size: .; cdr3_nt: TGTGCCAGCAGCCAGCTCCGGGGGGAGGGACAAGAGACCCAGTACTTC; cdr3_aa: CASSQLRGEGQETQYF
cdr3_length: 20; v_call: TRBV18; j_call: TRBJ2-5; d_call: TRBD2; clone_size: .; cdr3_nt: TGTGCCAGCTCGCTGACGAAACCGACTAGAGCGGGAGGGCCGGGGGAGACCCAGTACTTC; cdr3_aa: CASSLTKPTRAGGPGETQYF
cdr3_length: 16; v_call: TRBV5-1; j_call: TRBJ1-1; d_call: TRBD1; clone_size: few; cdr3_nt: TGCGCCAGCAGCTTGTCGCCAGGGGGCGGTGGAACTGAAGCTTTCTTT; cdr3_aa: CASSLSPGGGGTEAFF
cdr3_length: 13; v_call: TRBV27; j_call: TRBJ2-7; d_call: TRBD1; clone_size: once; cdr3_nt: TGTGCCAGCAGGTTGCAGGGGGCCTACGAGCAGTACTTC; cdr3_aa: CASRLQGAYEQYF
cdr3_length: 15; v_call: TRBV9; j_call: TRBJ1-1; d_call: TRBD1; clone_size: .; cdr3_nt: TGTGCCAGCAGCGCCTCGGACAGGTCGAACACTGAAGCTTTCTTT; cdr3_aa: CASSASDRSNTEAFF
cdr3_length: 18; v_call: TRBV9; j_call: TRBJ2-6; d_call: TRBD1; clone_size: .; cdr3_nt: TGTGCCAGCAGCTTACGGGACAGCTACAGCTCTGGGGCCAACGTCCTGACTTTC; cdr3_aa: CASSLRDSYSSGANVLTF
cdr3_length: 16; v_call: TRBV5-4; j_call: TRBJ2-1; d_call: .; clone_size: few; cdr3_nt: TGTGCCAGCAGCTCTACAGGATTGAGCTCCTACAATGAGCAGTTCTTC; cdr3_aa: CASSSTGLSSYNEQFF
cdr3_length: 13; v_call: TRBV7-9; j_call: TRBJ1-2; d_call: .; clone_size: .; cdr3_nt: TGTGCCAGCAGCTTAAATAATTTCTATGGCTACACCTTC; cdr3_aa: CASSLNNFYGYTF
cdr3_length: 14; v_call: TRBV6-6; j_call: TRBJ2-5; d_call: .; clone_size: few; cdr3_nt: TGTGCCAGCAGCCCTCACGCGGCACAAGAGACCCAGTACTTC; cdr3_aa: CASSPHAAQETQYF
cdr3_length: 17; v_call: TRBV7-2; j_call: TRBJ2-3; d_call: TRBD1; clone_size: few; cdr3_nt: TGTGCCAGCAGTCAACCCGGGACAGACTACTGGGAAGATACGCAGTATTTT; cdr3_aa: CASSQPGTDYWEDTQYF
cdr3_length: 16; v_call: TRBV7-9; j_call: TRBJ2-7; d_call: .; clone_size: .; cdr3_nt: TGTGCCAGCAGCTCTACCGGGACACTTAGCTCCGGCGAGCAGTACTTC; cdr3_aa: CASSSTGTLSSGEQYF
cdr3_length: 19; v_call: TRBV7-9; j_call: TRBJ2-3; d_call: TRBD2; clone_size: .; cdr3_nt: TGTGCCAGCAGCTCGGGACTAGCGGGAACAGGGCCCGGGACAGATACGCAGTATTTT; cdr3_aa: CASSSGLAGTGPGTDTQYF
cdr3_length: 13; v_call: TRBV7-2; j_call: TRBJ2-7; d_call: .; clone_size: .; cdr3_nt: TGTGCCAGCAGCGTACAGGTTACCTACGAGCAGTACTTC; cdr3_aa: CASSVQVTYEQYF
cdr3_length: 15; v_call: TRBV18; j_call: TRBJ2-7; d_call: .; clone_size: few; cdr3_nt: TGTGCCAGCTCACCACGAGGCGGGATCGGGGTCGAGCAGTACTTC; cdr3_aa: CASSPRGGIGVEQYF
cdr3_length: 16; v_call: TRBV4-2; j_call: TRBJ1-1; d_call: .; clone_size: .; cdr3_nt: TGTGCCAGCAGCCGCTCGGACAGCGAGGCGAACACTGAAGCTTTCTTT; cdr3_aa: CASSRSDSEANTEAFF
cdr3_length: 13; v_call: TRBV6-5; j_call: TRBJ2-2; d_call: TRBD2; clone_size: .; cdr3_nt: TGTGCCACGACTAGCGCAAACACCGGGGAGCTGTTTTTT; cdr3_aa: CATTSANTGELFF
cdr3_length: 14; v_call: TRBV5-6; j_call: TRBJ1-1; d_call: .; clone_size: .; cdr3_nt: TGTGCCAGCAGCTTAGCTATGAAGAACACTGAAGCTTTCTTT; cdr3_aa: CASSLAMKNTEAFF
cdr3_length: 14; v_call: TRBV30; j_call: TRBJ1-1; d_call: TRBD1; clone_size: once; cdr3_nt: TGTGCCTGGAGTCCGACAGGGAGGAACACTGAAGCTTTCTTT; cdr3_aa: CAWSPTGRNTEAFF
cdr3_length: 16; v_call: TRBV11-2; j_call: TRBJ2-1; d_call: TRBD2; clone_size: few; cdr3_nt: TGTGCCAGCAGCTTAAACCCAATGACTAGCGGGAATGAGCAGTTCTTC; cdr3_aa: CASSLNPMTSGNEQFF
cdr3_length: 12; v_call: TRBV7-9; j_call: TRBJ2-7; d_call: .; clone_size: few; cdr3_nt: TGTGCCAGCAGCACCACAGCTAACGAGCAGTACTTC; cdr3_aa: CASSTTANEQYF
cdr3_length: 17; v_call: TRBV7-3; j_call: TRBJ2-5; d_call: TRBD2; clone_size: few; cdr3_nt: TGTGCCAGCAGCCCCGGGCTAGCGGACTTATTCCAAGAGACCCAGTACTTC; cdr3_aa: CASSPGLADLFQETQYF
cdr3_length: 16; v_call: TRBV5-7; j_call: TRBJ2-6; d_call: .; clone_size: .; cdr3_nt: TGTGCCAGCAGCTTAGAGGGTCCTCCTGGGGCCAACGTCCTGACTTTC; cdr3_aa: CASSLEGPPGANVLTF
cdr3_length: 16; v_call: TRBV19; j_call: TRBJ1-5; d_call: .; clone_size: .; cdr3_nt: TGTGCCAGTAGTATACGGTACAGGGCATCGGAACAGCCCCAGCATTTT; cdr3_aa: CASSIRYRASEQPQHF
cdr3_length: 14; v_call: TRBV4-2; j_call: TRBJ2-7; d_call: .; clone_size: .; cdr3_nt: TGTGCCAGCAGCCAAGAGGCGGGTTCCTACGAGCAGTACTTC; cdr3_aa: CASSQEAGSYEQYF
cdr3_length: 15; v_call: TRBV28; j_call: TRBJ2-4; d_call: .; clone_size: .; cdr3_nt: TGTGCCAGCAGTTTAGGGGACACAGCCAAAAACATTCAGTACTTC; cdr3_aa: CASSLGDTAKNIQYF
cdr3_length: 15; v_call: TRBV19; j_call: TRBJ2-1; d_call: .; clone_size: few; cdr3_nt: TGTGCCAGTAGGATAGACTGGAGCTCCTACAATGAGCAGTTCTTC; cdr3_aa: CASRIDWSSYNEQFF
cdr3_length: 15; v_call: TRBV10-3; j_call: TRBJ2-7; d_call: .; clone_size: .; cdr3_nt: TGTGCCATCAGTGGGGTGGACAAGGCATCCTACGAGCAGTACTTC; cdr3_aa: CAISGVDKASYEQYF
cdr3_length: 15; v_call: TRBV28; j_call: TRBJ1-1; d_call: .; clone_size: .; cdr3_nt: TGTGCCAGCATTGCGGCAGGGACTTGGAACACTGAAGCTTTCTTT; cdr3_aa: CASIAAGTWNTEAFF
cdr3_length: 13; v_call: TRBV11-2; j_call: TRBJ1-2; d_call: .; clone_size: few; cdr3_nt: TGTGCCAGCAGCTTACAGGGGAACTATGGCTACACCTTC; cdr3_aa: CASSLQGNYGYTF
cdr3_length: 15; v_call: TRBV19; j_call: TRBJ2-2; d_call: TRBD2; clone_size: .; cdr3_nt: TGTGCCAGTAAAACTAGCGGGAGTGTCACCGGGGAGCTGTTTTTT; cdr3_aa: CASKTSGSVTGELFF
cdr3_length: 15; v_call: TRBV7-3; j_call: TRBJ2-1; d_call: TRBD2; clone_size: .; cdr3_nt: TGTGCCAGCAGCCCCCCCGGGACTAGCGGGAATGAGCAGTTCTTC; cdr3_aa: CASSPPGTSGNEQFF
cdr3_length: 14; v_call: TRBV29-1; j_call: TRBJ2-7; d_call: TRBD2; clone_size: .; cdr3_nt: TGCAGCGTGCTTGGACTAGCGCCTTGGGGGGAGCAGTACTTC; cdr3_aa: CSVLGLAPWGEQYF
cdr3_length: 15; v_call: TRBV28; j_call: TRBJ2-2; d_call: TRBD2; clone_size: .; cdr3_nt: TGTGCCAGCAGTGGGACTAGCCCGGGAGGTCGGGAGCTGTTTTTT; cdr3_aa: CASSGTSPGGRELFF
cdr3_length: 19; v_call: TRBV7-2; j_call: TRBJ1-5; d_call: .; clone_size: .; cdr3_nt: TGTGCCAGCAGCTTAGGATGGCGAGGGGGTCTTGGACGGTATCAGCCCCAGCATTTT; cdr3_aa: CASSLGWRGGLGRYQPQHF